This T cell receptor beta chain emerged from a study of T cells after yellow fever vaccination. Study context: In the case of low-cell-number fractions, SMART-Seq v4 Ultra Low Input was used for preparation.

General study results and limits: Post-booster repertoires again held most primary-vaccination clones (about 95% CD4, about 90% CD8). Weaker overall was a secondary response that nonetheless peaked faster, on day 5 versus 15.

As TCR cDNA was made by 5'RACE template switching, a universal primer site and UMIs were added. MiXCR, run by TCRdb on the 5' RACE reads, gives a single entry per CDR3 protein. Found here are 620,000 or so distinct CDR3 sequences, approximately 16% of them singletons; the top ten hold around a sixth. Note on this clonotype: Its target is unknown.

This receptor was taken from a man between 18 and 35 years old who received the YFV17D yellow fever vaccine. The source was PBMCs, collected 5 to 6 days after the first yellow fever vaccination.

For the CDR3, the DNA is TGCGCCAGCCGCCCTAGCGGAGCGCCTATCTTTTCCTACAATGAGCAGTTCTTC. It yields the protein CASRPSGAPIFSYNEQFF. The rearrangement uses TRBV5-1 and TRBJ2-1; TRBD2 matches at 7 bases. The CDR3 length is 18 residues. Looked up from germline, CDR1 is SGHRS and CDR2 is YFSETQ. Losses at the gene ends were 7 bases for V and 1 base for J; bases not matched to a gene: 17.